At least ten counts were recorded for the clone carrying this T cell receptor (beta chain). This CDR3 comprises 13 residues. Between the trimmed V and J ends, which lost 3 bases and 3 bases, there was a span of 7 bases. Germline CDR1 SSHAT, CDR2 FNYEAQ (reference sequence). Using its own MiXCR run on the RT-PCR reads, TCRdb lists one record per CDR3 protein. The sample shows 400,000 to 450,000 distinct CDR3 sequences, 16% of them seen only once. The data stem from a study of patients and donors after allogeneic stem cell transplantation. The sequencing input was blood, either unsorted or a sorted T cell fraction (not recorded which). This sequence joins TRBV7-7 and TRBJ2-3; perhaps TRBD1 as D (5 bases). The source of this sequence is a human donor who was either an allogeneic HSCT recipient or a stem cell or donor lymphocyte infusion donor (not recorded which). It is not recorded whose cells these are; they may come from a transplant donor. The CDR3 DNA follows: TGTGCCAGCAGCTTGGGGCCTACAGATACGCAGTATTTT. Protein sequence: CASSLGPTDTQYF.